This entry is about one TCR beta chain. Its antigen is not identified. The sample originates from a study of cytomegalovirus exposure and HLA in healthy donors. Findings of the study overall: Most TCRs appeared rarely, but some public TCRs recurred in many donors. V- and J-gene trimming of TCR beta was linked (in a later analysis) to a missense DCLRE1C variant.

The PCR had 60 Vbeta and 13 Jbeta primers. The repertoire was sequenced with immunoSEQ multiplex PCR; TCRdb's copy has only in-frame clones and lacks some. The data contain over 150,000 clones, roughly three quarters of them seen just once; the ten biggest clones take up 8.5% to 10%. The TCR originated in a man aged 18 to 30 in good health and CMV-seropositive. Sequenced material: PBMCs.

Here the CDR3 reads CASRVGTMNTEAFF. The CDR3 coding sequence is TGTGCCAGTAGGGTCGGGACAATGAACACTGAAGCTTTCTTT. This sequence joins TRBV19 and TRBJ1-1; weak D call: TRBD1 (6 bases). V lost 6 bases and J 0 bases, leaving 11 bases between the germline ends. This CDR3 spans 14 amino acids. CDR1 and CDR2 (germline): LNHDA, SQIVND (reference sequence).